The present T cell receptor (beta chain) was sequenced within a study of blood T cell repertoires in COVID-19. In the source study's methods: Amplification of reference gene primers was used by the study to estimate nucleated cell counts. This table comes from immunoSEQ multiplex PCR, and its TCRdb copy is limited to in-frame clones, with some not included. D and trimming were read from the DNA, whereas the V and J calls and clone size are those reported in that table. The table records 330,000 or so clones, roughly 90% of them present only once. Germline values: CDR1 KGHDR, CDR2 SFDVKD. The CDR3 contains 14 residues. Trimming cost V 3 bases and J 0 bases, with 4 bases left between them. Those who participated ranged in age from roughly 18 to 90 years and resided in about 24 US areas. Among Cohort 3 donors, those recovered had two negative PCRs, clearance, or symptom resolution.

The TCR was taken from a woman aged 25 to 39 who had recovered from COVID-19. This chain links TRBV24-1 with TRBJ1-4; no clear D gene. Sequenced input: PBMCs or T cells enriched from blood (not recorded which). The chain's CDR3 is CATSDRATNEKLFF. For the CDR3, the DNA is TGTGCCACCAGTGATCGCGCAACTAATGAAAAACTGTTTTTT.